The entry below describes one T cell receptor (beta chain). Clones were read by immunoSEQ multiplex PCR, and TCRdb kept only the in-frame ones, dropping some. The sample has around 400,000 clones, roughly 86% seen once. This CDR3 contains 15 residues. V shed 3 bases, J shed 3 bases, and the junction held 3 bases outside the gene matches. CDR1 and CDR2 from the germline V gene are MGHRA and YSYEKL. The data derive from a study of blood T cell repertoires in COVID-19. Study as a whole: Researchers got acute and convalescent COVID-19 samples from the United States, Italy and Spain.

The chain has TRBV4-1 and TRBJ1-2; 11 nucleotides agree with TRBD1. What was sequenced was peripheral blood. The TCR originated in a woman aged 25 to 39 with COVID-19, enrolled during active disease. The CDR3 reads CASSQWDRGDYGYTF. The CDR3 DNA reads TGCGCCAGCAGCCAGTGGGACAGGGGGGACTATGGCTACACCTTC.